This T cell receptor beta chain originates from a study of shared clonotypes between healthy human individuals. Findings and caveats of the study: Of the naive CD4 clonotypes, roughly 5% were shared across a handful of donors. Sequencing depth was predicted to influence how clonotypes are shared among donors.

As for this clone: Its antigen is as yet unknown.

At a deep level, the assay was run. Clones were sequenced by immunoSEQ multiplex PCR, and TCRdb holds only the in-frame ones, with some missing. The data hold fewer than 1.4 million clones, with 78% observed a single time. The origin of this receptor is a man between 18 and 35 years old in good health. Some clones in this sample may be carry-over from other donors' samples. Sequenced material: memory CD4+ T cells from PBMCs. Noted subset: CD45RA-negative fraction.

CDR3 region: CASSLYHRGASGNTIYF. CDR3 coding DNA: TGTGCCAGCAGTTTGTACCACAGGGGTGCTTCTGGAAACACCATATATTTT. The chain is built from TRBV28 and TRBJ1-3; 7 bases fit TRBD1. J was trimmed by 1 base and V by 3 bases; bases with no gene match: 9. The CDR3 consists of 17 residues. Per germline, CDR1 MDHEN and CDR2 SYDVKM.